This record concerns one T cell receptor (beta chain) sequence. What it binds is unknown. The entry originates in a study of cytomegalovirus exposure and HLA in healthy donors. Overall study results and limits: The Asian-associated ancestry cluster reportedly had fewer N-insertions than the approximately 610-donor mean in a later analysis. Researchers reported from a later analysis that most CMV-associated TCR beta chains appeared HLA-restricted.

Although they were nominally healthy when sampled, donors likely had unrecorded immune exposures. This CDR3 contains 15 residues. Germline CDR1 reads SNHLY; CDR2 reads FYNNEI. J gave up 5 bases and V 6 bases, and 9 bases lay outside the gene matches. It was with 60 Vbeta and 13 Jbeta primers that the PCR ran. Measured with immunoSEQ multiplex PCR; TCRdb has only the in-frame clones, and not every one. Of 200,000 to 250,000 clones in the sample, roughly 70% were seen once. This clonotype originated in a woman aged 30 to 39 in good health and CMV-seronegative. The chain uses TRBV2 and TRBJ2-2, with 7 positions matching TRBD2. The specimen was PBMCs. The CDR3 spells CASRAVTAGTGELFF. Here the CDR3 DNA reads TGTGCCAGCAGGGCGGTAACAGCGGGGACCGGGGAGCTGTTTTTT.